The clone carrying this T cell receptor (beta chain) was counted ten times or more. The entry originates in a study of T cells in Graves' hyperthyroidism and ophthalmopathy. Study as a whole: Specimen type is peripheral blood, collected at initial diagnosis prior to any treatment.

Stable disease denoted Graves' hyperthyroidism without ophthalmopathy progression within 18 months. Exclusion of patients followed from uncontrolled infection, other autoimmune disease, pregnancy or lactation. RNA transcripts served as the template for amplifying TCR beta CDR3 regions. The TCR CDR3 first-round RT-PCR relied on the HTBI primer set. TCRdb reanalysed the multiplex PCR reads using MiXCR and keeps one entry per CDR3 protein. The table records approximately 710,000 distinct CDR3 sequences, roughly 17% of them present only once. The CDR3 loop spans 18 amino acids. The V and J ends lost 3 bases and 0 bases, in that order; junction bases with no gene match: 10. Germline assignment: CDR1 SGDLS and CDR2 YYNGEE.

The sample was blood. The V call is TRBV9, the J call TRBJ2-5, with 11 bases fitting TRBD1. The clonotype was recovered from a middle-aged man with Graves' hyperthyroidism. The CDR3 nucleotides are TGTGCCAGCAGCGCCCGGGACAGGGGGTTGCGGGACCAAGAGACCCAGTACTTC. Protein product: CASSARDRGLRDQETQYF.